The clone carrying this TCR beta chain has only a few counts. Trimming cost V 9 bases and J 7 bases, with 16 bases left between them. The CDR3 contains 12 residues. The germline CDR1 and CDR2 sequences are ENHRY and SYGVKD. Each CDR3 protein is one row after TCRdb ran MiXCR on the 5' RACE reads. Seen here are tens of thousands of distinct CDR3 sequences, around 30% observed once, and the top ten hold just over 4%. The sequenced sample consisted of tumor-infiltrating memory CD4+ T cells sorted from the breast tumor. Subset given: memory CD4+ T cells, CD4+CD45RO+CD25-. The TCR sequence derives from a female donor with breast cancer. The V and J genes are TRBV10-3 and TRBJ2-7; maybe TRBD2 (6 bases). The CDR3 region is CAIGTYKGEQYF. Here the CDR3 DNA reads TGTGCCATAGGGACTTACAAGGGGGAGCAGTACTTC.